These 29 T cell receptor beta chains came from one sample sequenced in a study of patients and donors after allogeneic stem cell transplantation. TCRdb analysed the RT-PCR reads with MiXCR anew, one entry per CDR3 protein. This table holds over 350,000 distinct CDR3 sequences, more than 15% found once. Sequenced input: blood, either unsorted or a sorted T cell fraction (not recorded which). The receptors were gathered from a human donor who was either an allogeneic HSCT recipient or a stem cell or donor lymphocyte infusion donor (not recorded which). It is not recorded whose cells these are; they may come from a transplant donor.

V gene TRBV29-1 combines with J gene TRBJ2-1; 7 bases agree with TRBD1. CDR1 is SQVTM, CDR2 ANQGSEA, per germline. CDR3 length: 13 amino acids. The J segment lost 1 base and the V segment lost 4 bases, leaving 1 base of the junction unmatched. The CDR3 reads CSVGQGSYNEQFF. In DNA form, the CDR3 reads TGCAGCGTTGGACAGGGATCCTACAATGAGCAGTTCTTC.

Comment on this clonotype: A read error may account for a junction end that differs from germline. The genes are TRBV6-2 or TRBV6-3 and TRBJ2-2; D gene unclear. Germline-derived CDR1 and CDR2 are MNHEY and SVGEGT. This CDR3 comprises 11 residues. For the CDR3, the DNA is TGTGCCCCGAGGAACGCCGGGGAGCTGTTTTTT. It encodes CAPRNAGELFF.

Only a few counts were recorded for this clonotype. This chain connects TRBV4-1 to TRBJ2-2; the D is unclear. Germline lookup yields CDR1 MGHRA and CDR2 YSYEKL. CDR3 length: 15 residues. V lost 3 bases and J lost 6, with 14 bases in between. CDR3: CASSHDGWIPGELFF. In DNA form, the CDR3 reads TGCGCCAGCAGCCACGACGGGTGGATCCCCGGGGAGCTGTTTTTT.

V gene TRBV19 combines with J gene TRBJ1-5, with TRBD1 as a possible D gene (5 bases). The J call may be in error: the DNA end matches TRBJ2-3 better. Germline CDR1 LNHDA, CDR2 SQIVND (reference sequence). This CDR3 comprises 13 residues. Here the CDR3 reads CASSIEQVQPQYF. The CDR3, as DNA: TGTGCCAGTAGTATAGAACAGGTGCAGCCCCAGTATTTT.

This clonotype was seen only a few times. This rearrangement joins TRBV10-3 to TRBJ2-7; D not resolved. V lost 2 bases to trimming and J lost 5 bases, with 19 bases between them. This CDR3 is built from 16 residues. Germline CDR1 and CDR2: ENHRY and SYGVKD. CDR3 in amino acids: CAISEKIIQDRHEQYF. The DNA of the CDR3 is TGTGCCATCAGTGAGAAAATAATCCAGGACCGCCACGAGCAGTACTTC.

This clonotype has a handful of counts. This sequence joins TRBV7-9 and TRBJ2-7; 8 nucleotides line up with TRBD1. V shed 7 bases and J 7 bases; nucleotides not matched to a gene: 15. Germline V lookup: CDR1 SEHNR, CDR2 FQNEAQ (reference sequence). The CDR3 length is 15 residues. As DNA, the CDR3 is TGTGCCAGCATCCCGACCGGGACAGGCAGGGATGAGCAGTACTTC. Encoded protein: CASIPTGTGRDEQYF.

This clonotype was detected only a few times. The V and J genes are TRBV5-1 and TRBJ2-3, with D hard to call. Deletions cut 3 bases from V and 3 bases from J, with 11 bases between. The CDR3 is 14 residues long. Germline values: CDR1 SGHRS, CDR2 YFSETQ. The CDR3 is CASSSVTRTDTQYF. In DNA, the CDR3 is TGCGCCAGCAGCTCGGTTACCAGGACAGATACGCAGTATTTT.

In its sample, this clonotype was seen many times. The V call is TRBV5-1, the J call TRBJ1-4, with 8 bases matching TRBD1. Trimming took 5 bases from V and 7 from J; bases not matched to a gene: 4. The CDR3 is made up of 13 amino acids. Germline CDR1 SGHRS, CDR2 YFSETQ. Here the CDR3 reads CASSRGQAEKLFF. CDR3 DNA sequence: TGCGCCAGCAGTCGGGGACAGGCTGAAAAACTGTTTTTT.

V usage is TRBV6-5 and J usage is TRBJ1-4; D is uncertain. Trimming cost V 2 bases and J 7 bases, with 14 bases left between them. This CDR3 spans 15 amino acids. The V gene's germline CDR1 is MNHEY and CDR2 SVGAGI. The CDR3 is CASSYADVTGEKLFF. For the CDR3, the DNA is TGTGCCAGCAGTTACGCGGACGTTACGGGTGAAAAACTGTTTTTT.

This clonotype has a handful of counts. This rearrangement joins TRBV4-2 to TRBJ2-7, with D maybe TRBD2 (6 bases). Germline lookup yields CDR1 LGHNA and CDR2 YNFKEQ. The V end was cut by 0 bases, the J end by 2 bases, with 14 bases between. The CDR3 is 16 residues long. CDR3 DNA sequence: TGTGCCAGCAGCCAAGACCCCTTACGGGAGCCCTACGAGCAGTACTTC. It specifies CASSQDPLREPYEQYF.

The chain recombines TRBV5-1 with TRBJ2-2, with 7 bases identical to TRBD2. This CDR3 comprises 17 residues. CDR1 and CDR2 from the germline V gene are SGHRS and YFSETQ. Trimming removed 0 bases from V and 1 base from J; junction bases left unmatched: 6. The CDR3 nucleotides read TGCGCCAGCAGCTTGGTTTCGGGAGGACGGAACACCGGGGAGCTGTTTTTT. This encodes CASSLVSGGRNTGELFF.

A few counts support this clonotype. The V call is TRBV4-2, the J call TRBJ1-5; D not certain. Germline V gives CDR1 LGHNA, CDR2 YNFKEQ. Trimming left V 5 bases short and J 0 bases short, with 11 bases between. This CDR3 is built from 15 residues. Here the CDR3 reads CASSYRPYSNQPQHF. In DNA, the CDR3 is TGTGCCAGCAGCTACCGCCCATATAGCAATCAGCCCCAGCATTTT.

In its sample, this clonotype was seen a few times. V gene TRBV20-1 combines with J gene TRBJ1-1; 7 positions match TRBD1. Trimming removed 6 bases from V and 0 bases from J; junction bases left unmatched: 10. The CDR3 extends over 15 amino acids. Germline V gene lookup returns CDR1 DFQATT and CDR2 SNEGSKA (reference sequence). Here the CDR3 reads CSARQGGAMNTEAFF. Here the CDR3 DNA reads TGCAGTGCGAGACAGGGAGGGGCCATGAACACTGAAGCTTTCTTT.

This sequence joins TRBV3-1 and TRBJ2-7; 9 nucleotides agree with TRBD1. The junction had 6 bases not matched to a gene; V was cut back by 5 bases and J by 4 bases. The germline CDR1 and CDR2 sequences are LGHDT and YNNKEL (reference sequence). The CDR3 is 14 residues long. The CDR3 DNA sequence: TGTGCCAGCAGCTTCTGGGGACAGGGTTACGAGCAGTACTTC. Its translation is CASSFWGQGYEQYF.

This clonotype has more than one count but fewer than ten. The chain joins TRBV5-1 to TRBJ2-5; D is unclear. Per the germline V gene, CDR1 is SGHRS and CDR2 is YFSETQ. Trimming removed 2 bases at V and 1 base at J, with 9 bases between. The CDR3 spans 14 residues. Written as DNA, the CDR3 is TGCGCCAGCAGCTTACAGCAGGCCCAAGAGACCCAGTACTTC. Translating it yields CASSLQQAQETQYF.

CDR3 nucleotide sequence: TGTGCCACCAGTGACCAGTTAGCGCAGTATTTT. Translated, it gives CATSDQLAQYF. The rearrangement joins TRBV24-1 to TRBJ2-3; D gene ambiguous. CDR3 length: 11 residues. V was pared by 4 bases and J by 10 bases, with 8 bases between. In germline, CDR1 is KGHDR, CDR2 SFDVKD.

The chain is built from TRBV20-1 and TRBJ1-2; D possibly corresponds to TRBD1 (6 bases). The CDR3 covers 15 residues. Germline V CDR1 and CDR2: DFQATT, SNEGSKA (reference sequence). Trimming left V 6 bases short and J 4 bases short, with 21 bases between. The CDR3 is CSAFPPGVGGYGYTF. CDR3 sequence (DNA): TGCAGTGCATTCCCACCAGGGGTGGGTGGCTATGGCTACACCTTC.

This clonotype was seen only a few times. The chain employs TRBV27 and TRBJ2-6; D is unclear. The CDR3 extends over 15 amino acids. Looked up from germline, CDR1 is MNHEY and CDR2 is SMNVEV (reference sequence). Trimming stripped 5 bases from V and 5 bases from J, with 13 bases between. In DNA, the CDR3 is TGTGCCAGCAGTCCTATTGACCTCTGGGCCAACGTCCTGACTTTC. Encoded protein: CASSPIDLWANVLTF.

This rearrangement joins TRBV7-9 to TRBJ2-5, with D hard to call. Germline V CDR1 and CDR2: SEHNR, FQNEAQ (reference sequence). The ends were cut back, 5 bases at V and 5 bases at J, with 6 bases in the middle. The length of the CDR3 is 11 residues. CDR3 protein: CASSRPETQYF. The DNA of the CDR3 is TGTGCCAGCAGCCGCCCGGAGACCCAGTACTTC.

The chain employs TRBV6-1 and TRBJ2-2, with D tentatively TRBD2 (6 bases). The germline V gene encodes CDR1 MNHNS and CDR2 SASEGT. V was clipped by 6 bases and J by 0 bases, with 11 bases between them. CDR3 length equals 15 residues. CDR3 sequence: CASRKAGTNTGELFF. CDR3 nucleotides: TGTGCCAGCAGAAAGGCGGGGACGAACACCGGGGAGCTGTTTTTT.

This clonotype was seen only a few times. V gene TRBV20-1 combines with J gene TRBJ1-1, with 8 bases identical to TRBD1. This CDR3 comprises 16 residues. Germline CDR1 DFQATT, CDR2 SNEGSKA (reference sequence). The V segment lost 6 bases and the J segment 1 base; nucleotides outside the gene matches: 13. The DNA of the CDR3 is TGCAGTGCGACTCGGGCAGGGGGCATGGAGAACACTGAAGCTTTCTTT. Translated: CSATRAGGMENTEAFF.

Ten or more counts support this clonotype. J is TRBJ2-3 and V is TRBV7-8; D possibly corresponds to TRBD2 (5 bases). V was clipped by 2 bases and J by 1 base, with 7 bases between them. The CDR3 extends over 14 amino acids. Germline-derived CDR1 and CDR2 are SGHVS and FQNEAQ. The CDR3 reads CASSLRRGTDTQYF. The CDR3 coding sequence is TGTGCCAGCAGCTTACGGCGGGGCACAGATACGCAGTATTTT.

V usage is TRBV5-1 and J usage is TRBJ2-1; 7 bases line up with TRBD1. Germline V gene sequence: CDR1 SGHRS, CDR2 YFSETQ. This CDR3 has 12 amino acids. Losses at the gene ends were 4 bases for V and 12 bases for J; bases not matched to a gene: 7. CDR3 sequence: CASSGTALGQFF. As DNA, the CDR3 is TGCGCCAGCAGCGGGACAGCCTTGGGGCAGTTCTTC.

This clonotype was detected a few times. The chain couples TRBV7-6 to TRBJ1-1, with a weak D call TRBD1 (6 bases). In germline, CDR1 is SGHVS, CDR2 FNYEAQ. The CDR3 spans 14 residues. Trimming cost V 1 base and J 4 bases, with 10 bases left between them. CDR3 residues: CASSLGDRPTEAFF. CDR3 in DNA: TGTGCCAGCAGCTTAGGAGACAGGCCCACTGAAGCTTTCTTT.

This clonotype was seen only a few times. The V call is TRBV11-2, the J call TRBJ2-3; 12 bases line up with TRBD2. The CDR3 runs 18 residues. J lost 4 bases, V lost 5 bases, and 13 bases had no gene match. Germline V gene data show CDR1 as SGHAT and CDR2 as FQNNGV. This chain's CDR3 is CASSPSHPLAGGPDTQYF. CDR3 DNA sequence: TGTGCCAGCAGCCCAAGTCACCCTCTAGCGGGAGGGCCAGATACGCAGTATTTT. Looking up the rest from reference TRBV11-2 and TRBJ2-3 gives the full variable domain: EAGVAQSPRYKIIEKRQSVAFWCNPISGHATLYWYQQILGQGPKLLIQFQNNGVVDDSQLPKDRFSAERLKGVDSTLKIQPAKLEDSAVYLCASSPSHPLAGGPDTQYFGPGTRLTVL.

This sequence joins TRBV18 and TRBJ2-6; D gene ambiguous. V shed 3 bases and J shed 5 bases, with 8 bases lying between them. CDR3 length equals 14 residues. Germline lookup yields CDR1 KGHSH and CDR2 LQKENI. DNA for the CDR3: TGTGCCAGCTCACCCCCCCCATGGGCCAACGTCCTGACTTTC. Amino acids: CASSPPPWANVLTF.

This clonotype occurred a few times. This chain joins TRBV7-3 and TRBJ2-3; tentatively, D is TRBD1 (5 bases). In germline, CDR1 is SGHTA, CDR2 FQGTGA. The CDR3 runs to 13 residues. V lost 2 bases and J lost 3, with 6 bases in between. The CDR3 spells CASSLWTTDTQYF. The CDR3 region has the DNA TGTGCCAGCAGCTTATGGACAACAGATACGCAGTATTTT.

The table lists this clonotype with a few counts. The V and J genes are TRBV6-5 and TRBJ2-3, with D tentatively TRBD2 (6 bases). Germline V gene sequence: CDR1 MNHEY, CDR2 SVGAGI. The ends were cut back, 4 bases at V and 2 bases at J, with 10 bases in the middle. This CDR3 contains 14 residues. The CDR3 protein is CASSSGLFTDTQYF. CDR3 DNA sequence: TGTGCCAGCAGTTCGGGACTTTTCACAGATACGCAGTATTTT.

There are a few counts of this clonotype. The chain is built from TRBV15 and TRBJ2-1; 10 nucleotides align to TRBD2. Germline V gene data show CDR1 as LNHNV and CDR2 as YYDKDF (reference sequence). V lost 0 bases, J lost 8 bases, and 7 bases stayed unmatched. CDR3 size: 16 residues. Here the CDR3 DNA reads TGTGCCACCAGCAGAGATGGTCTAGCGGGGGAAGATGAGCAGTTCTTC. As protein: CATSRDGLAGEDEQFF.